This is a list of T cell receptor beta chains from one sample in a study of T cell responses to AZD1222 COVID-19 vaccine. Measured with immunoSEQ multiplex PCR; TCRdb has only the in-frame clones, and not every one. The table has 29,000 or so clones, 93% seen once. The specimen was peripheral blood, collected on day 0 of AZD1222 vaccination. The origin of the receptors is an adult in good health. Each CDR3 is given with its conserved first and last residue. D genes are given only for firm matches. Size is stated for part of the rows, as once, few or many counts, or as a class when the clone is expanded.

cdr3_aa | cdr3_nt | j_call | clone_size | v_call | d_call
CASSFSGGLGDTQYF | TGTGCCAGCAGCTTCAGCGGGGGCCTTGGGGATACGCAGTATTTT | TRBJ2-3 | . | TRBV11-1 | TRBD2
CASSQFWTSNYGYTF | TGCGCCAGCAGCCAATTTTGGACCTCTAACTATGGCTACACCTTC | TRBJ1-2 | . | TRBV4-1 | .
CAWTEGGSYEQYF | TGTGCCTGGACTGAGGGGGGATCTTACGAGCAGTACTTC | TRBJ2-7 | . | TRBV30 | .
CASSPTSGNTIYF | TGTGCCAGCAGCCCCACCTCTGGAAACACCATATATTTT | TRBJ1-3 | . | TRBV3-1/TRBV3-2 | .
CACLFRERIIYDEQFF | TGTGCCTGCTTGTTCCGGGAGCGTATAATCTACGATGAGCAGTTCTTC | TRBJ2-1 | . | TRBV30 | .
CASSKVAALGQQVCGIRGYTF | TGTGCCAGCAGCAAAGTTGCTGCCCTGGGACAGCAGGTTTGTGGAATAAGGGGCTACACCTTC | TRBJ1-2 | . | TRBV21-1 | .
CASSPSRGRVYGYTF | TGTGCCAGCAGCCCTTCAAGGGGGAGGGTGTATGGCTACACCTTC | TRBJ1-2 | . | TRBV11-2 | .
CASSWSTGAGGYTF | TGTGCCAGCAGTTGGTCGACAGGCGCCGGTGGCTACACCTTC | TRBJ1-2 | . | TRBV6-2/TRBV6-3 | .
CASSYMGEWNEKLFF | TGCGCCAGCAGCTATATGGGGGAGTGGAATGAAAAACTGTTTTTT | TRBJ1-4 | . | TRBV4-1 | .
CASSPGTSGTYEQYF | TGTGCCAGCAGCCCCGGGACTAGCGGGACCTACGAGCAGTACTTC | TRBJ2-7 | . | TRBV7-2 | TRBD2
CASSESRQGTTNTGELFF | TGCGCCAGCAGTGAGTCGAGACAGGGGACAACGAACACCGGGGAGCTGTTTTTT | TRBJ2-2 | once | TRBV10-1 | TRBD1
CASSGTALSYNSPLHF | TGCGCCAGCAGTGGGACAGCTCTCTCCTATAATTCACCCCTCCACTTT | TRBJ1-6 | . | TRBV10-2 | .
CASSIRGKLYGYTF | TGTGCCAGCAGCATCCGGGGGAAGCTCTATGGCTACACCTTC | TRBJ1-2 | . | TRBV27 | .
CASSESKETNYGYTF | TGTGCCAGCAGTGAAAGCAAAGAGACTAACTATGGCTACACCTTC | TRBJ1-2 | . | TRBV6-1 | .
CASSPQGLSQPQHF | TGTGCCAGCTCACCGCAGGGTTTGAGTCAGCCCCAGCATTTT | TRBJ1-5 | . | TRBV18 | .
CASSQSNTEAFF | TGTGCCAGCAGCCAGTCGAACACTGAAGCTTTCTTT | TRBJ1-1 | . | TRBV3-1/TRBV3-2 | .
CASSLGHGNYGYTF | TGTGCCAGCAGCTTGGGACACGGAAACTATGGCTACACCTTC | TRBJ1-2 | . | TRBV5-4 | .
CATSRRQGADYGYTF | TGTGCCACCAGCAGAAGACAGGGGGCGGACTATGGCTACACCTTC | TRBJ1-2 | . | TRBV15 | TRBD1
CATSETRRGSQVWQLNQPQHF | TGTGCCACCAGTGAGACCCGGCGGGGAAGTCAGGTATGGCAGCTTAATCAGCCCCAGCATTTT | TRBJ1-5 | . | TRBV24-1 | .
CASIREGGSSGANVLTF | TGTGCCAGCATTAGAGAAGGGGGTAGCTCTGGGGCCAACGTCCTGACTTTC | TRBJ2-6 | . | TRBV2 | .
CASSIALQPQHF | TGTGCCAGTAGTATAGCTCTCCAGCCCCAGCATTTT | TRBJ1-5 | . | TRBV19 | .
CASSLQGTGSDEQYF | TGTGCCAGCAGTTTACAGGGGACAGGGAGCGACGAGCAGTACTTC | TRBJ2-7 | . | TRBV28 | TRBD1
CASSEGDSPLHF | TGTGCCAGCAGTGAAGGAGATTCACCCCTCCACTTT | TRBJ1-6 | . | TRBV2 | .
CASSLGGESYGYTF | TGTGCCAGCAGCTTAGGGGGGGAAAGCTATGGCTACACCTTC | TRBJ1-2 | . | TRBV7-8 | .
CASSLVGQGRTEAFF | TGTGCCAGCAGCTTAGTTGGGCAGGGCAGGACTGAAGCTTTCTTT | TRBJ1-1 | . | TRBV7-2 | .
CASSPGGSTEAFF | TGTGCCAGTAGTCCCGGGGGTAGCACTGAAGCTTTCTTT | TRBJ1-1 | once | TRBV19 | .
CASSPNSGGPTNTIYF | TGTGCCAGCAGCCCGAACTCGGGAGGGCCGACCAACACCATATATTTT | TRBJ1-3 | . | TRBV7-6 | .
CASSYFGSAAFF | TGTGCCAGCAGTTACTTCGGCTCTGCAGCTTTCTTT | TRBJ1-1 | once | TRBV6-5 | .
CASSLLATNEKLFF | TGTGCCAGCAGCTTGCTCGCAACTAATGAAAAACTGTTTTTT | TRBJ1-4 | . | TRBV5-6 | .
CASSLALGLAYEQYF | TGTGCCAGCAGCTTAGCGCTGGGACTAGCGTACGAGCAGTACTTC | TRBJ2-7 | . | TRBV7-2 | TRBD2
CASSYLPGYEQYF | TGTGCCAGCAGCTACCTCCCGGGGTACGAGCAGTACTTC | TRBJ2-7 | . | TRBV7-2 | .
CASSLGTAEAFF | TGTGCCAGCAGCTTAGGGACAGCGGAAGCTTTCTTT | TRBJ1-1 | . | TRBV11-2 | .
CASSPGGSNQPQHF | TGTGCCAGCAGCCCGGGGGGGAGCAATCAGCCCCAGCATTTT | TRBJ1-5 | . | TRBV7-9 | .
CASSIVPARIEKLFF | TGTGCCAGTAGTATCGTCCCCGCGAGGATAGAAAAACTGTTTTTT | TRBJ1-4 | . | TRBV19 | .
CASSSPRGGYTGELFF | TGTGCCAGCAGCTCCCCACGGGGGGGCTACACCGGGGAGCTGTTTTTT | TRBJ2-2 | few | TRBV7-8 | TRBD2
CASSLAPGSYNEQFF | TGTGCCAGCAGCTTGGCCCCGGGCAGCTACAATGAGCAGTTCTTC | TRBJ2-1 | . | TRBV5-4 | .
CASSELGNVITEAFF | TGTGCCAGCAGTGAATTAGGGAATGTCATCACTGAAGCTTTCTTT | TRBJ1-1 | few | TRBV25-1 | .
CATSRSPGENTEAFF | TGTGCCACCAGCAGGAGCCCGGGTGAAAACACTGAAGCTTTCTTT | TRBJ1-1 | . | TRBV15 | .
CSVNRDQPQHF | TGCAGCGTGAACAGGGATCAGCCCCAGCATTTT | TRBJ1-5 | . | TRBV29-1 | .
CASSLEGGGNQPQHF | TGCGCCAGCAGCTTGGAAGGGGGCGGCAATCAGCCCCAGCATTTT | TRBJ1-5 | few | TRBV5-1 | TRBD1
CASRIGQNNSPLHF | TGTGCCAGCAGGATCGGACAGAATAATTCACCCCTCCACTTT | TRBJ1-6 | . | TRBV2 | .
CASSLPVMNTEAFF | TGTGCCAGCAGCTTGCCGGTTATGAACACTGAAGCTTTCTTT | TRBJ1-1 | . | TRBV5-4 | .
CASSAYRGPGELFF | TGTGCCAGCAGCGCCTACAGAGGGCCCGGGGAGCTGTTTTTT | TRBJ2-2 | . | TRBV3-1/TRBV3-2 | .
CASSIRGRRTEAFF | TGTGCCAGTAGTATCAGGGGGCGAAGGACTGAAGCTTTCTTT | TRBJ1-1 | . | TRBV19 | TRBD1
CSASSAGVPQHF | TGCAGTGCTAGTTCCGCCGGGGTACCCCAGCATTTT | TRBJ1-5 | . | TRBV20-1 | .
CASSPPSGGGYGYTF | TGTGCCAGCTCACCACCATCGGGGGGCGGCTATGGCTACACCTTC | TRBJ1-2 | . | TRBV18 | .